The 2 T cell receptor beta chains listed next were all sequenced from one sample in a study of blood T cell repertoires in COVID-19. Repertoires were generated with immunoSEQ multiplex PCR, while TCRdb's copy carries only in-frame clones and drops some. The sample records about 320,000 clones, 90% being singletons. The specimen sequenced was PBMCs or T cells enriched from blood (not recorded which). The origin of the receptors is a man between 60 and 70 years old who had recovered from COVID-19.

This chain uses TRBV6-2 or TRBV6-3 with TRBJ1-5; D gene ambiguous. The CDR3 consists of 14 residues. V was shortened by 5 bases and J by 11 bases, with 19 bases between the two germline ends. Germline CDR1 MNHEY, CDR2 SVGEGT. CDR3 DNA: TGTGCCAGCAGTCAGGACCTAAAACCTAGCTCCCAGCATTTT. Protein product: CASSQDLKPSSQHF.

Concerning this clone: Other DNA sequences in this specimen translate into the identical CDR3. The chain has TRBV30 and TRBJ1-5; D unresolved. CDR1 is GTSNPN, CDR2 SVGIG, per germline (reference sequence). The CDR3 totals 13 residues. Trimming took off 0 bases at V and 1 base at J, with 4 bases between the two ends. This CDR3 reads CAWSVLSNQPQHF. The CDR3 DNA follows: TGTGCCTGGAGTGTACTGAGCAATCAGCCCCAGCATTTT.